These T cell receptor beta chains were read from a single sample in a study of cytomegalovirus exposure and HLA in healthy donors. Using immunoSEQ multiplex PCR, the repertoire was profiled, and TCRdb retains in-frame clones only, with some absent. Across over 80,000 clones, the top ten clones capture approximately 5.7% of the sample. Sequenced material: PBMCs. Source of these receptors: a girl aged 5-17 years in good health and CMV-seropositive. The CDR3 runs from the conserved cysteine through the conserved F or W. A D gene is named only where the DNA matches it firmly.

>-|TRBV6-1|TRBJ1-1
TGTGCCACCAGATTGGGGCACACTGAAGCTTTCTTT
CATRLGHTEAFF
>TRBD1|TRBV29-1|TRBJ1-2
TGCAGCGTTGGCGAGGGACAGGATTACACCTTC
CSVGEGQDYTF
>-|TRBV5-4|TRBJ1-1
TGTGCCAGCAGCTTTTCGGGGGGGGCCACTGAAGCTTTCTTT
CASSFSGGATEAFF
>-|TRBV11-3|TRBJ2-3
TGTGCCAGCAGCTTAGGATCGGCCGGGTACACAGATACGCAGTATTTT
CASSLGSAGYTDTQYF
>TRBD1|TRBV18|TRBJ1-1
TGTGCCAGCTCAGCAGGGACAGCTGAAGCTTTCTTT
CASSAGTAEAFF
>TRBD1|TRBV7-9|TRBJ1-4
TGTGCCAGCAGCTTAGCGCACCAGGGGGCGGAACTGTTTTTT
CASSLAHQGAELFF
>TRBD1|TRBV7-7|TRBJ2-2
TGTGCCAGCAGCTTCAGGACAGGGGTTACCGGGGAGCTGTTTTTT
CASSFRTGVTGELFF
>-|TRBV7-2|TRBJ2-7
TGTGCCAGCAGCTTAGGGCACCAGTCCTACGAGCAGTACTTC
CASSLGHQSYEQYF
>-|TRBV18|TRBJ1-1
TGTGCCAGCTCACCACAGGGGAAGAACACTGAAGATTTCTTT
CASSPQGKNTEDFF
>-|TRBV18|TRBJ1-4
TGTGCCAGCTCACCAGGGCTAAATGAAAAACTGTTTTTT
CASSPGLNEKLFF
>TRBD1|TRBV6-6|TRBJ1-2
TGTGCCAGCAGTAGGGGGCAGGTTCGCTATGGCTACACCTTC
CASSRGQVRYGYTF
>-|TRBV29-1|TRBJ1-2
TGCAGCGTTGATGACGGAGGGGGCTACACCTTC
CSVDDGGGYTF
>-|TRBV19|TRBJ2-2
TGTGCCAGTAGTATCTTTCCCGGGGAGCTGTTTTTT
CASSIFPGELFF
>-|TRBV7-9|TRBJ1-1
TGTGCCAGCAGCCCAGTCCCAGCCGGGGCTTTCTTT
CASSPVPAGAFF
>TRBD1|TRBV29-1|TRBJ1-2
TGCAGCGCACAGGGGGGTGTAGACGGCTACACCTTC
CSAQGGVDGYTF
>-|TRBV7-3|TRBJ2-1
TGTGCCAGCAGCTATACAACCCGGGGGGCGATGGGGCGGGAGCAGTTCTTC
CASSYTTRGAMGREQFF
>TRBD1|TRBV19|TRBJ2-3
TGTGCCAGTAGTCCACGACAGGGAATAGCAGATACGCAGTATTTT
CASSPRQGIADTQYF
>-|TRBV5-1|TRBJ2-1
TGCGCCACCAGAGAAGGGGGCAATGAGCAGTTCTTC
CATREGGNEQFF
>-|TRBV10-3|TRBJ2-1
TGTGCCATCGTAAACGGGAATAACAATGAGCAGTTCTTC
CAIVNGNNNEQFF
>-|TRBV6-5|TRBJ2-1
TGTGCCAGCAGTTACCCCAGTGGGGCCAATGAGCAGTTCTTC
CASSYPSGANEQFF
>TRBD1|TRBV29-1|TRBJ2-3
TGCAGCGTTCCCGGGCGACCTGAATACAGGGGAACTCCTGTCTTT
CSVPGRPEYRGTPVF
>TRBD1|TRBV2|TRBJ1-1
TGTGCCAGCAGTGGTGGAGGACAGGGGAACACTGAAGCTTTCTTT
CASSGGGQGNTEAFF
>-|TRBV6-1|TRBJ2-1
TGTGCCAGCAGTTGGGGGGACAATGAGCAGTTCTTC
CASSWGDNEQFF
>TRBD2|TRBV9|TRBJ2-6
TGTGCCAGCAACCGGGAGGGCCCTGGGGCCAACGTCCTGACTTTC
CASNREGPGANVLTF
>TRBD1|TRBV7-2|TRBJ2-7
TGTGCCAGCAGCTCGGGACAGGGCCCCTACGAGCAGTACTTC
CASSSGQGPYEQYF
>TRBD2|TRBV5-6|TRBJ2-7
TGTGCCAGCAGCTTGGGCGGGGGGCGCGGCGAGCAGTACTTC
CASSLGGGRGEQYF
>TRBD2|TRBV5-1|TRBJ2-1
TGCGCCAGCAGCCTAACTAGCGGGGGGTACAATGAGCAGTTCTTC
CASSLTSGGYNEQFF
>-|TRBV19|TRBJ1-3
TGTGCCAGTAAAACGGAGACTCCCGGCTCTGGAAACACCATATATTTT
CASKTETPGSGNTIYF
>TRBD1|TRBV5-4|TRBJ2-5
TGTGCCAGCAGCGCATCGACAGGGTTGGGAGAGACCCAGTACTTC
CASSASTGLGETQYF
>TRBD2|TRBV7-3|TRBJ2-3
TGTGCCAGCAGCCATAGCGGGGGGCCAGATACGCAGTATTTT
CASSHSGGPDTQYF
>TRBD1|TRBV7-9|TRBJ1-2
TGTGCCAGCAGGGGACAGGCGGCCTATGGCTACACCTTC
CASRGQAAYGYTF
>-|TRBV25-1|TRBJ2-7
TGTGCCAGCACCGAAGGGGGGGGCTCAACCCCCTACGAGCAGTACTTC
CASTEGGGSTPYEQYF
>-|TRBV25-1|TRBJ1-6
TGTGCCAGCGGCGGACAGTATAATTCACCCCTCCACTTT
CASGGQYNSPLHF
>-|TRBV7-6|TRBJ2-5
TGTGCCAGCAGCCGCACCTCGGTTACGCGCTACCAAGAGACTCAGTACTTC
CASSRTSVTRYQETQYF
>TRBD1|TRBV4-2|TRBJ2-2
TGTGCCAGCAGCGAGGACAGGGGCACCGGGGAGCTGTTTTTT
CASSEDRGTGELFF
>-|TRBV9|TRBJ1-1
TGTGCCAGCAGCGCCGATGGACGGGAGGAAAACACTGAAGCTTTCTTT
CASSADGREENTEAFF
>-|TRBV7-9|TRBJ1-5
TGTGCCAGCAGTCATCAGGATAGCAATCAGCCCCAGCATTTT
CASSHQDSNQPQHF
>TRBD2|TRBV4-1|TRBJ2-1
TGCGCCAGCAGCCAAGTTGACTTGGGACTAGCGTTTGGTGAGCAGTTCTTC
CASSQVDLGLAFGEQFF
>-|TRBV27|TRBJ2-5
TGTGCCAGCAGTTACCAGGGGCATGAGACCCAGTACTTC
CASSYQGHETQYF
>TRBD1|TRBV13|TRBJ1-1
TGTGCCAGCAGCCTACAGGGGGCGGACGGCACTGAAGCTTTCTTT
CASSLQGADGTEAFF
>TRBD1|TRBV5-1|TRBJ2-7
TGCGCCAGCAGCTTGGGAGAAACAGGGGGCGCGTCCCACGAGCAGTACTTC
CASSLGETGGASHEQYF
>-|TRBV7-9|TRBJ1-4
TGTGCCAGCAGCTTAGTTACAGGCCGGGTGGAAAAACTGTTTTTT
CASSLVTGRVEKLFF
>TRBD2|TRBV5-5|TRBJ2-1
TGTGCCAGCAGCCAAAGAGGACTAGCGACCCCTAGGGATGAGCAGTTCTTC
CASSQRGLATPRDEQFF
>TRBD2|TRBV7-9|TRBJ2-7
TGTGCCAGCAGGGCGGGGGACGAGCAGTACTTC
CASRAGDEQYF
>TRBD1|TRBV5-5|TRBJ2-5
TGTGCCAGCAGCACCGGGACAGGGGGAGAGGAGACCCAGTACTTC
CASSTGTGGEETQYF
>TRBD2|TRBV9|TRBJ2-5
TGTGCCAGCACCTTAGCGGGGGGGCCGGAGACCCAGTACTTC
CASTLAGGPETQYF
>-|TRBV7-8|TRBJ1-2
TGTGCCAGCAGCCCTGCTCCGGAATTGACGACTGCTTATGGCTACACCTTC
CASSPAPELTTAYGYTF
>-|TRBV6-5|TRBJ1-1
TGTGCCAGCAGTTCCGGGGTCGGGGTCACTGAAGCTTTCTTT
CASSSGVGVTEAFF
>TRBD1|TRBV6-5|TRBJ1-1
TGTGCCAGCAGCAGGACAGGGGGTAATGAAGCTTTCTTT
CASSRTGGNEAFF
>-|TRBV7-9|TRBJ2-5
TGTGCCAGCAGCTTAGTGCGGGACAGAGAGACCCAGTACTTC
CASSLVRDRETQYF
>-|TRBV30|TRBJ2-3
TGTGCTCGTGGACAGTTTAGCACAGATACGCAGTATTTT
CARGQFSTDTQYF
>TRBD2|TRBV5-1|TRBJ2-1
TGCGCCAGCAGCTTGCGCGGGGGAGACAATGAGCAGTTCTTC
CASSLRGGDNEQFF
>-|TRBV6-1|TRBJ1-2
TGTGCCAGCAGTGAACAGAGCCCCCATAGGGGCTATGGCTACACCTTC
CASSEQSPHRGYGYTF